These T cell receptor beta chains were read from a single sample in a study of regulatory T cells in long-lasting Graves disease. TCRdb re-analysed the multiplex PCR reads in MiXCR, keeping a single row per CDR3 protein. Counted here are more than 650,000 distinct CDR3 sequences, around 30% occurring once; the ten biggest clones make up 40% to 55%. The sequencing here drew on peripheral blood mononuclear cells (PBMCs), taken when the disease was refractory, from a patient treated with antithyroid drugs. The receptors shown here come from a female donor with Graves disease. Each CDR3 is given with its conserved first and last residue. A D gene is named only where the DNA matches it firmly. Size values are once, few and many counts, or a class for expanded clones, and some rows have none.

TRBD2 | - | TRBJ2-1 | 18 | TRBV12-3/TRBV12-4 | CASRSGTSGMSSYNEQLF | TGTGCCAGCAGATCAGGGACTAGCGGGATGAGCTCCTACAATGAGCAGCTCTTC
TRBD1 | - | TRBJ1-5 | 16 | TRBV25-1 | CASSATDREGGQPQHF | TGTGCCAGCAGTGCAACCGACAGGGAGGGAGGTCAGCCCCAGCATTTT
TRBD2 | - | TRBJ2-2 | 15 | TRBV9 | CASSGLARNTGELFF | TGTGCCAGCAGCGGACTAGCGAGGAACACCGGGGAGCTGTTTTTT
- | many | TRBJ1-4 | 15 | TRBV6-1 | CASSPDRLSNEKLFF | TGTGCCAGCAGTCCCGACCGACTCTCTAATGAAAAACTGTTTTTT
TRBD1 | many | TRBJ1-6 | 15 | TRBV28 | CASSFGQGDNSPLHF | TGTGCCAGCAGTTTCGGACAGGGTGATAATTCACCCCTCCACTTT
- | few | TRBJ1-4 | 16 | TRBV7-9 | CASSLSGHATNEKLFF | TGTGCCAGCAGCTTATCTGGGCACGCAACTAATGAAAAACTGTTTTTT
TRBD1 | - | TRBJ1-2 | 15 | TRBV3-1 | CAGSLQGGDLNGYTF | TGTGCCGGCAGCCTACAAGGGGGCGACCTTAATGGCTACACCTTC
- | - | TRBJ2-7 | 12 | TRBV20-1 | CSVRFGGYEQYF | TGCAGTGTCCGATTCGGGGGTTACGAGCAGTACTTC
- | many | TRBJ1-1 | 17 | TRBV11-2 | CASSLGGGRHRNTEAFF | TGTGCCAGCAGCTTAGGGGGGGGGAGACACAGGAACACTGAAGCTTTCTTT
TRBD1 | many | TRBJ2-5 | 16 | TRBV28 | CASSPRTGVGGETQYF | TGTGCCAGCAGTCCCCGGACAGGGGTAGGAGGGGAGACCCAGTACTTC
TRBD1 | few | TRBJ2-7 | 13 | TRBV7-9 | CASRPGTGYEQYF | TGTGCCAGCAGACCCGGGACAGGTTATGAGCAGTACTTC
TRBD1 | many | TRBJ1-4 | 15 | TRBV3-1 | CASSQEAGGSEKLFF | TGTGCCAGCAGCCAAGAGGCAGGGGGATCCGAAAAACTGTTTTTT
- | - | TRBJ1-4 | 13 | TRBV20-1 | CSARVPGSEKLFF | TGCAGTGCTAGAGTTCCCGGGAGTGAAAAACTGTTTTTT
- | few | TRBJ1-1 | 15 | TRBV12-5 | CASGLNPTANTEAFF | TGTGCTAGTGGCCTAAACCCGACAGCGAACACTGAAGCTTTCTTT
- | - | TRBJ2-5 | 15 | TRBV11-3 | CASSLGASSGETQYF | TGTGCCAGCAGCTTAGGGGCTTCCTCGGGGGAGACCCAGTACTTC
TRBD1 | - | TRBJ1-2 | 15 | TRBV6-1 | CASSPLDRGDYGYTF | TGTGCCAGCTCACCACTTGACAGGGGTGACTATGGCTACACCTTC
- | many | TRBJ2-7 | 12 | TRBV12-3/TRBV12-4 | CASQQQAYEQYF | TGTGCCAGCCAGCAACAAGCCTACGAGCAGTACTTC
- | few | TRBJ1-6 | 12 | TRBV29-1 | CSVGDGNSPLHF | TGTAGCGTCGGGGACGGGAATTCACCCCTCCACTTT
- | - | TRBJ1-1 | 20 | TRBV7-2 | CASTIPVPHPLGIMNTEAFF | TGTGCCAGCACTATCCCGGTACCTCATCCCCTGGGGATAATGAACACTGAAGCTTTCTTT
- | - | TRBJ2-2 | 16 | TRBV27 | CASSLQVGVNTGELFF | TGTGCCAGCAGTTTACAGGTTGGAGTGAACACCGGGGAGCTGTTTTTT
- | many | TRBJ1-5 | 15 | TRBV2 | CASGKTGYSNQPQHF | TGTGCCAGCGGGAAAACAGGGTATAGCAATCAGCCCCAGCATTTT
- | - | TRBJ2-2 | 14 | TRBV12-3/TRBV12-4 | CASSLWQFSGELFF | TGTGCCAGCAGTTTGTGGCAGTTCTCCGGGGAGCTGTTTTTT
- | - | TRBJ1-2 | 12 | TRBV15 | CATSGTSGGYTF | TGTGCCACCAGCGGGACAAGCGGGGGCTACACCTTC
- | - | TRBJ2-4 | 19 | TRBV12-3/TRBV12-4 | CASAYGGKGGGIAKNIQYF | TGTGCCAGCGCCTACGGGGGGAAGGGAGGGGGTATAGCCAAAAACATTCAGTACTTC
- | few | TRBJ2-3 | 17 | TRBV5-1 | CASSLYRGGREADTQYF | TGCGCCAGCAGCTTATACAGGGGAGGACGGGAGGCAGATACGCAGTATTTT
TRBD1 | few | TRBJ2-7 | 13 | TRBV3-1 | CASMETGGYEQYF | TGTGCCAGCATGGAAACAGGGGGCTACGAGCAGTACTTC
- | many | TRBJ2-7 | 16 | TRBV28 | CASSLISPRGSYEQYF | TGTGCCAGCAGTTTAATTTCACCGAGAGGTTCCTACGAGCAGTACTTC
- | - | TRBJ1-6 | 17 | TRBV10-3 | CAISESLSVSNNSPLHF | TGTGCCATCAGTGAGTCATTAAGTGTTTCCAATAATTCACCCCTCCACTTT
- | few | TRBJ1-2 | 15 | TRBV4-1 | CASSQGGALHYGYTF | TGCGCCAGCAGCCAAGGAGGAGCGCTTCACTATGGCTACACCTTC
- | - | TRBJ1-1 | 12 | TRBV6-2/TRBV6-3 | CASSQWGTEAFF | TGTGCCAGCAGTCAGTGGGGCACTGAAGCTTTCTTT
- | - | TRBJ1-5 | 13 | TRBV28 | CASSPPPNQPQHF | TGTGCCAGCAGTCCACCTCCTAATCAGCCCCAGCATTTT
- | - | TRBJ2-7 | 16 | TRBV18 | CASSPSPHRVPYEQYF | TGTGCCAGCTCACCTTCACCCCACAGGGTCCCGTACGAGCAGTACTTC
- | few | TRBJ2-7 | 13 | TRBV27 | CASSYQAFYEQYF | TGTGCCAGCAGCTATCAGGCCTTTTACGAGCAGTACTTC
- | - | TRBJ2-2 | 15 | TRBV20-1 | CSAPREVRGTGELFF | TGCAGTGCTCCCCGGGAAGTAAGGGGCACCGGGGAGCTGTTTTTT
- | - | TRBJ1-3 | 16 | TRBV6-2/TRBV6-3 | CASSYPPGQLGNTIYF | TGTGCCAGCAGTTATCCCCCCGGACAACTCGGAAACACCATATATTTT
TRBD2 | few | TRBJ2-4 | 16 | TRBV6-1 | CASSEMVAGPENIQYF | TGTGCCAGCAGTGAAATGGTAGCGGGGCCTGAAAACATTCAGTACTTC
- | few | TRBJ1-5 | 15 | TRBV20-1 | CSARDASSPLQPQHF | TGCAGTGCTAGAGATGCCTCCTCCCCCCTTCAGCCCCAGCATTTT
- | few | TRBJ2-7 | 16 | TRBV6-6 | CASSYSRDIVDYEQYF | TGTGCCAGCAGTTACTCGAGGGACATTGTAGACTACGAGCAGTACTTC
- | few | TRBJ1-2 | 15 | TRBV13 | CASSPPGGGAKGYTF | TGTGCCAGCAGCCCCCCGGGTGGGGGGGCCAAAGGCTACACCTTC
TRBD1 | many | TRBJ2-7 | 15 | TRBV6-1 | CASSQTTGQNYEQYF | TGTGCCAGCAGTCAGACCACGGGACAGAACTACGAGCAGTACTTC
- | - | TRBJ1-3 | 17 | TRBV7-9 | CASSFFRDGNSGNTIYF | TGTGCCAGCAGCTTTTTCCGGGACGGCAACTCTGGAAACACCATATATTTT
- | few | TRBJ1-5 | 15 | TRBV7-2 | CASSLVALTRQPQHF | TGTGCCAGCAGCTTAGTGGCCCTCACAAGGCAGCCCCAGCATTTT
TRBD2 | few | TRBJ2-7 | 15 | TRBV11-1 | CASSLTGGPSYEQYF | TGTGCCAGCAGCTTAACGGGAGGACCTTCCTACGAGCAGTACTTC
TRBD2 | few | TRBJ2-2 | 14 | TRBV6-1 | CASSRGVESGELFF | TGTGCCAGCAGCCGGGGGGTGGAGAGCGGGGAGCTGTTTTTT
TRBD2 | few | TRBJ2-7 | 15 | TRBV7-6 | CASSLGLAETYEQYF | TGTGCCAGCAGCTTAGGACTAGCGGAGACTTACGAGCAGTACTTC